This is a list of T cell receptor beta chains from one sample in a study of OX40 agonist ivuxolimab in advanced cancers. Libraries were prepared by immunoSEQ multiplex PCR; TCRdb keeps only in-frame clonotypes and omits some of them. The table lists tens of thousands of clones, roughly four fifths of them singletons. The material was CD4+ or CD8+ T cells sorted from blood, obtained in a trial of the OX40 agonist ivuxolimab. Receptors originate from an adult with an advanced solid tumor such as melanoma, head and neck, liver or kidney cancer. Each CDR3 is given with its conserved first and last residue. D genes are given only for firm matches. Clone size is shown for a subset of rows, as once, few, many or a class of expanded clone.

cdr3_aa j_call clone_size cdr3_length v_call d_call
CASSLTGIGELFF TRBJ2-2 - 13 TRBV7-3 -
CASSPEWTGRYNSPLHF TRBJ1-6 - 17 TRBV21-1 -
CASSEGHSSYEQYF TRBJ2-7 - 14 TRBV7-6 -
CASSPLDTSARIETQYF TRBJ2-5 - 17 TRBV5-1 TRBD2
CAWHGQGTGELFF TRBJ2-2 - 13 TRBV30 TRBD1
CASSPQVLAKNIQYF TRBJ2-4 - 15 TRBV7-2 -
CASMDWDSNTDTQYF TRBJ2-3 - 15 TRBV19 -
CASSSAGGGMNTEAFF TRBJ1-1 few 16 TRBV7-9 -
CASSWAGAGELFF TRBJ2-2 - 13 TRBV5-1 TRBD2
CSVYGAADEQFF TRBJ2-1 - 12 TRBV29-1 -
CASSPTGGTEAFF TRBJ1-1 few 13 TRBV7-6 TRBD1
CASSARTDGEKLFF TRBJ1-4 - 14 TRBV9 -
CASSLYRTGRQDTQYF TRBJ2-3 once 16 TRBV5-6 TRBD1
CASSPVLSFEQYF TRBJ2-7 few 13 TRBV6-5 -
CSARDRYGYTF TRBJ1-2 - 11 TRBV20-1 -
CASRTGSPGPQHF TRBJ1-5 - 13 TRBV28 -
CASARMADTQYF TRBJ2-3 once 12 TRBV28 -
CASKEVGGSNTEAFF TRBJ1-1 - 15 TRBV28 -
CASSQERVTGELFF TRBJ2-2 - 14 TRBV14 -
CASSLAGALSEAFF TRBJ1-1 - 14 TRBV7-9 -
CASSRTRGFNYGYTF TRBJ1-2 - 15 TRBV18 -
CASSPLGSANTGELFF TRBJ2-2 few 16 TRBV18 -
CASSLGGIEQYF TRBJ2-7 - 12 TRBV7-9 -
CASSSSGGRETQYF TRBJ2-5 - 14 TRBV19 -
CASSFRQGNTEAFF TRBJ1-1 - 14 TRBV7-9 -
CASSQSKDRGPYGYTF TRBJ1-2 - 16 TRBV23-1 TRBD1
CASGASLRDTQYF TRBJ2-3 - 13 TRBV6-4 -
CASSQGLLAGGPLGEQFF TRBJ2-1 - 18 TRBV4-1 TRBD2
CASSHQTGTAETQYF TRBJ2-5 - 15 TRBV11-3 TRBD1
CASGQSNFNYGYTF TRBJ1-2 - 14 TRBV7-9 -
CASSLRRAGGYTF TRBJ1-2 few 13 TRBV27 -
CASSVDFFPGQYF TRBJ2-3 few 13 TRBV9 -
CASSLLAINTGELFF TRBJ2-2 - 15 TRBV28 -
CASSIEGRSNEKLFF TRBJ1-4 - 15 TRBV7-9 -
CASSKQGRDQPQHF TRBJ1-5 - 14 TRBV6-5 TRBD1
CASSPDGPGGYTF TRBJ1-2 - 13 TRBV28 -